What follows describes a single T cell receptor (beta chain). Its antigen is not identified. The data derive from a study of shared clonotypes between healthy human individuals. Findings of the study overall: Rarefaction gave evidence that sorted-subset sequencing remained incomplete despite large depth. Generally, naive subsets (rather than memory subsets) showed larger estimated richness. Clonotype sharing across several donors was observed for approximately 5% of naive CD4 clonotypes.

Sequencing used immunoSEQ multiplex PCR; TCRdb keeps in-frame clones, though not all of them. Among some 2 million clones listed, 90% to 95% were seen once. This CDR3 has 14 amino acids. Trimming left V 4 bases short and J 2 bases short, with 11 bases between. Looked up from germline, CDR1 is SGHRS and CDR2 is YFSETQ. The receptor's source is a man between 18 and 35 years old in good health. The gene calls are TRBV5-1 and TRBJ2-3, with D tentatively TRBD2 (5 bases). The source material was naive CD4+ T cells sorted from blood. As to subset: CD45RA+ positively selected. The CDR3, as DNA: TGCGCCAGCAGCATGGGAGTAGTCACAGATACGCAGTATTTT. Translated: CASSMGVVTDTQYF.